The source of this TCR beta chain is a study of blood T cell repertoires in COVID-19. The CDR3 runs 11 residues. The germline V gene encodes CDR1 SQVTM and CDR2 ANQGSEA. Trimming cost V 6 bases and J 7 bases; bases outside gene matches: 4. Original handling: Researchers report that nucleated cell counts were estimated from reference gene primer amplification. The assay was immunoSEQ multiplex PCR, and TCRdb's table has in-frame clones only and misses some. That table supplies the V and J calls and clone size; D and trimming were determined from the DNA. The sample has 15,000 to 20,000 clones, around 88% seen once; the top ten hold about 7.8%.

This receptor was identified in a woman between 55 and 75 years old with active COVID-19. The chain is built from TRBV29-1 and TRBJ1-2; 8 bases map to TRBD1. The sequenced material came from peripheral blood. Written as DNA, the CDR3 is TGCAGCGTGGACAGGGATGGTGGCTACACCTTC. This encodes CSVDRDGGYTF. The full variable domain, with the rest looked up from reference TRBV29-1 and TRBJ1-2, is SAVISQKPSRDICQRGTSLTIQCQVDSQVTMMFWYRQQPGQSLTLIATANQGSEATYESGFVIDKFPISRPNLTFSTLTVSNMSPEDSSIYLCSVDRDGGYTFGSGTRLTVV.